These 19 T cell receptor beta chains came from one sample sequenced in a study of OX40 agonist ivuxolimab in advanced cancers. Sequencing used immunoSEQ multiplex PCR; TCRdb keeps in-frame clones, though not all of them. The sample gives approximately 60,000 clones, roughly 89% of which show up once; approximately 5% is in the top ten. The sequencing used CD4+ or CD8+ T cells sorted from blood, collected in a trial of the OX40 agonist ivuxolimab. Receptor source: an adult with an advanced solid tumor such as melanoma, head and neck, liver or kidney cancer.

V gene TRBV27 combines with J gene TRBJ1-6; TRBD1 might be the D (5 bases). The germline gives CDR1 MNHEY, CDR2 SMNVEV (reference sequence). The CDR3 extends over 15 amino acids. V lost 0 bases and J lost 11, with 14 bases in between. The CDR3 here is CASSLSIVGDAPLHF. For the CDR3, the DNA is TGTGCCAGCAGTTTATCGATAGTAGGGGACGCACCCCTCCACTTT.

This chain uses TRBV6-5 with TRBJ1-4; D is unclear. The germline V gene encodes CDR1 MNHEY and CDR2 SVGAGI. Trimming stripped 2 bases from V and 1 base from J, with 8 bases between. CDR3 length equals 15 residues. The CDR3 coding sequence is TGTGCCAGCAGTTACACGCGGGGAACTAATGAAAAACTGTTTTTT. Its translation: CASSYTRGTNEKLFF.

The chain joins TRBV19 to TRBJ2-6; D unclear. The ends were cut back, 4 bases at V and 0 bases at J, with 7 bases in the middle. This CDR3 contains 15 residues. Germline values: CDR1 LNHDA, CDR2 SQIVND (reference sequence). CDR3 protein: CASSTVPSGANVLTF. CDR3 coding DNA: TGTGCCAGTAGTACCGTCCCCTCTGGGGCCAACGTCCTGACTTTC.

The chain has TRBV18 and TRBJ2-1; 14 bases match TRBD2. Germline CDR1 is KGHSH and CDR2 is LQKENI. The CDR3 is made up of 16 amino acids. V lost 0 bases to trimming and J lost 8 bases; unmatched junction nucleotides: 3. DNA for the CDR3: TGTGCCAGCTCACCACCGGGACTAGCGGGAGTCGATGAGCAGTTCTTC. Translating it yields CASSPPGLAGVDEQFF.

This chain connects TRBV27 to TRBJ2-7; 7 nucleotides match TRBD2. Unmatched junction bases numbered 9, after V lost 5 bases and J lost 2 bases. The germline V gene encodes CDR1 MNHEY and CDR2 SMNVEV (reference sequence). The CDR3 is 15 amino acids. Written as DNA, the CDR3 is TGTGCCAGCAGTGTACGGCGGGAGCCCCCCTACGAGCAGTACTTC. Its translation is CASSVRREPPYEQYF.

The chain joins TRBV5-1 to TRBJ2-7; 11 bases align to TRBD1. Germline V CDR1 and CDR2: SGHRS, YFSETQ. V gave up 1 base and J gave up 5 bases; unmatched junction bases: 5. The CDR3 totals 15 residues. CDR3 residues: CASSLSGQGGNEQYF. The DNA of the CDR3 is TGCGCCAGCAGCTTGTCGGGACAGGGGGGAAACGAGCAGTACTTC.

This clone has only one observation. The rearrangement links TRBV6-5 to TRBJ1-2, with TRBD1 matching 7 bases. The CDR3 runs 14 residues. The trim removed 6 bases at V and 7 bases at J, leaving 11 bases unmatched. From germline, CDR1 is MNHEY and CDR2 SVGAGI. The chain's CDR3 is CASRRDRASVGYTF. In DNA form, the CDR3 reads TGTGCCAGCAGGAGAGACAGGGCCTCGGTTGGCTACACCTTC.

The chain employs TRBV5-4 and TRBJ2-1; 9 bases agree with TRBD2. Germline assignment: CDR1 SGHNT and CDR2 YYREEE (reference sequence). V was pared by 6 bases and J by 5 bases, with 9 bases of the junction left unmatched. This CDR3 has 15 amino acids. CDR3 nucleotide sequence: TGTGCCAGCACCCCCTACGCGGGAGGGGACAATGAGCAGTTCTTC. Its translation is CASTPYAGGDNEQFF.

This chain uses TRBV4-1 with TRBJ1-3; D possibly corresponds to TRBD1 (6 bases). The V end was cut by 0 bases, the J end by 7 bases, with 16 bases between. CDR3 length: 16 amino acids. Germline values: CDR1 MGHRA, CDR2 YSYEKL. Here the CDR3 DNA reads TGCGCCAGCAGCCAAGAACAGAGGACAGTTTTCAACACCATATATTTT. The encoded protein is CASSQEQRTVFNTIYF.

The V and J genes are TRBV11-3 and TRBJ2-5; D possibly corresponds to TRBD2 (6 bases). The CDR3 has 14 residues. Germline CDR1 is SGHNT and CDR2 is YENEEA. V shed 5 bases and J shed 5 bases, with 15 bases lying between them. The CDR3 sequence: CASSPGGSGETQYF. CDR3 in DNA: TGTGCCAGCAGCCCCGGGGGATCCGGCGAGACCCAGTACTTC.

This clone was observed a single time. One junction end does not reproduce the germline sequence, and a read error may be involved. The rearrangement uses TRBV7-7 and TRBJ2-2; possible D gene TRBD1, 6 bases. CDR1 is SSHAT, CDR2 FNYEAQ, per germline (reference sequence). This CDR3 has 14 residues. CDR3 nucleotide sequence: TGTGCTAGCAGCCTAGGGACATCGGGCGGGGAGCTGTTTTTT. Amino acid sequence: CASSLGTSGGELFF.

This rearrangement joins TRBV18 to TRBJ2-7; either TRBD1 or TRBD2 may fit D (5 bases each). This CDR3 region has 12 residues. V lost 3 bases and J lost 5, with 8 bases in between. Looked up from germline, CDR1 is KGHSH and CDR2 is LQKENI. The CDR3 sequence is CASSPRGDEQYF. In DNA, the CDR3 is TGTGCCAGCTCACCCCGAGGGGACGAGCAGTACTTC.

The chain joins TRBV27 to TRBJ2-1; D remains ambiguous. This CDR3 is 14 amino acids long. Germline lookup yields CDR1 MNHEY and CDR2 SMNVEV (reference sequence). The V end was cut by 2 bases, the J end by 3 bases, with 8 bases between. CDR3 region: CASSLSLGYNEQFF. CDR3 nucleotides: TGTGCCAGCAGTTTAAGCCTAGGCTACAATGAGCAGTTCTTC.

V and J are TRBV6-1 and TRBJ1-1; 8 positions match TRBD1. J was trimmed by 7 bases and V by 6 bases; bases with no gene match: 7. There are 13 residues in the CDR3. The germline V gene has CDR1 MNHNS and CDR2 SASEGT. The CDR3 region is CASSIDRGGEAFF. DNA for the CDR3: TGTGCCAGCAGCATCGACAGGGGAGGTGAAGCTTTCTTT.

The chain recombines TRBV23-1 with TRBJ2-7, with 7 bases lining up with TRBD2. TRBV23-1 is flagged as an ORF with uncertain function. The CDR3 extends over 13 amino acids. Trimming at V came to 8 bases and at J to 3 bases, leaving 7 bases not matched to a gene. CDR3 region: CASEAGEYYEQYF. For the CDR3, the DNA is TGCGCCAGCGAGGCGGGAGAATACTACGAGCAGTACTTC.

As regards this clone: The same CDR3 is also encoded by other DNA sequences in this sample. The CDR3 DNA reads TGTGCCAGCAGCCCCCAGGTGTACCAAGAGACCCAGTACTTC. Translating gives CASSPQVYQETQYF. This chain links TRBV7-9 with TRBJ2-5, with D uncertain. With 5 bases removed from V and 0 bases from J, the gap between germline ends came to 10 bases. CDR3 length: 14 residues. Germline loops: CDR1 SEHNR, CDR2 FQNEAQ (reference sequence). Looking up the rest from reference TRBV7-9 and TRBJ2-5 gives the full variable domain: DTGVSQNPRHKITKRGQNVTFRCDPISEHNRLYWYRQTLGQGPEFLTYFQNEAQLEKSRLLSDRFSAERPKGSFSTLEIQRTEQGDSAMYLCASSPQVYQETQYFGPGTRLLVL.

This chain joins TRBV27 and TRBJ2-1, with 8 bases matching TRBD1. With 3 bases clipped from V and 7 bases from J, the junction kept 8 bases outside the gene matches. This CDR3 is built from 15 residues. Per the germline V gene, CDR1 is MNHEY and CDR2 is SMNVEV (reference sequence). As DNA, the CDR3 is TGTGCCAGCAGTTTGGTCAGGACAGGGAGGAATGAGCAGTTCTTC. Protein product: CASSLVRTGRNEQFF.

The J gene is TRBJ1-2, the V gene TRBV5-1, with 8 bases aligning to TRBD1. The V gene end was trimmed by 4 bases and the J gene end by 4 bases; junction bases not matched to a gene: 6. From germline, CDR1 is SGHRS and CDR2 YFSETQ. The CDR3 has 14 residues. CDR3 region: CASSPGQGTYGYTF. DNA for the CDR3: TGCGCCAGCAGCCCCGGACAGGGTACCTATGGCTACACCTTC.

The chain links TRBV5-4 to TRBJ2-7; the D gene is possibly TRBD2 (6 bases). CDR3 size: 14 residues. V lost 0 bases to trimming and J lost 3 bases, with 10 bases between them. The germline CDR1 and CDR2 sequences are SGHNT and YYREEE (reference sequence). CDR3 sequence: CASSLGAGFYEQYF. The CDR3 DNA reads TGTGCCAGCAGCTTGGGCGCGGGATTCTACGAGCAGTACTTC.